The TCR beta chain described here comes from a study of siplizumab effects on memory and regulatory T cells. Study-level results: There appeared to be greater diversity in naive T cells than in memory cells, and naive T cells seemed major contributors to the alloresponse. The mean Treg-derived percentage of mappable alloreactive CD4+ clones was about 70% with siplizumab compared with about 27% in controls. Siplizumab significantly brought down the alloreactive sequences that trace back to unstimulated CD4+ memory cells.

Per sample, the assay covered 95,000 to 100,000 TCR templates. Some clones are missing from TCRdb's copy, which holds only in-frame ones; the method was immunoSEQ multiplex PCR. Of about 110,000 clones listed, more than 90% are singletons. Regarding this clone: The antigen is not known.

This clonotype was sampled from a human donor in good health. Sequences were obtained from CD4+ T cells sorted from blood.

CDR3 bases: TGTGCCAGCAGTCTAAAGTACGAGCAGTACTTC. Translated: CASSLKYEQYF. V usage is TRBV6-5 and J usage is TRBJ2-7; D gene uncertain. Germline V gives CDR1 MNHEY, CDR2 SVGAGI. The CDR3 runs to 11 residues. Trimming cost V 5 bases and J 4 bases, with 6 bases left between them.